What follows is one TCR beta chain and its context. How the authors handled the data: Amplified reference gene primers provided the basis for estimating nucleated cell counts. TCRdb's table, derived via immunoSEQ multiplex PCR, lists solely in-frame clones and lacks some. That table is the source of V, J and clone size, and D and trimming were worked out from the DNA. The sample yields under 150,000 clones, roughly 84% seen once. These data are taken from a study of blood T cell repertoires in COVID-19. The CDR3 consists of 13 residues. From germline, CDR1 is SGHAT and CDR2 FQNNGV. V lost 5 bases, J lost 4 bases, and 2 bases stayed unmatched.

The material sequenced was peripheral blood. This TCR was sampled from a woman in her thirties or forties with acute or convalescent COVID-19. The rearrangement links TRBV11-2 to TRBJ2-5; TRBD2 matches at 9 bases. The CDR3 sequence: CASSAGLAETQYF. CDR3 bases: TGTGCCAGCAGCGCGGGACTAGCAGAGACCCAGTACTTC.